The 24 T cell receptor beta chains below were found in one sample sequenced in a study of neurological immune-mediated disorders. Each CDR3 protein gets one entry after TCRdb re-called the 5' RACE reads with MiXCR. The sample records more than 45,000 distinct CDR3 sequences, approximately 3.5% being singletons. Sequencing used PBMCs. These receptors were taken from a man aged 35 to 55 with multiple sclerosis.

This clonotype has just a few counts. The chain couples TRBV19 to TRBJ2-3; 10 bases are a match to TRBD1. The junction had 7 bases not matched to a gene; V was cut back by 5 bases and J by 5 bases. The CDR3 is made up of 15 amino acids. Germline V gene data show CDR1 as LNHDA and CDR2 as SQIVND (reference sequence). The CDR3 DNA is TGTGCCAGTAGTCCCGGGACAGGGGCCGGAGATACGCAGTATTTT. As protein: CASSPGTGAGDTQYF.

This clonotype has at least ten counts. Mismatch with germline at one junction end may stem from a read error. The V gene is TRBV10-3, the J gene TRBJ1-5; 8 bases fit TRBD1. Germline-derived CDR1 and CDR2 are ENHRY and SYGVKD. There are 14 residues in the CDR3. The CDR3 is CAISPDRANQPQNF. The CDR3 DNA is TGTGCCATCAGCCCGGACAGGGCAAATCAGCCCCAGAATTTT.

This clonotype was seen ten or more times. This sequence joins TRBV5-6 and TRBJ2-7; 13 bases align to TRBD2. The CDR3 runs 17 residues. Germline trimming cut 2 bases from V and 5 bases from J; bases unmatched to any gene: 10. CDR1 SGHDT and CDR2 YYEEEE come from the germline V gene. The chain's CDR3 is CASSFGGLAGFLDEQYF. The DNA for the CDR3 is TGTGCCAGCAGCTTTGGGGGACTAGCGGGGTTTCTCGACGAGCAGTACTTC. Full variable domain (missing parts from reference TRBV5-6 and TRBJ2-7): DAGVTQSPTHLIKTRGQQVTLRCSPKSGHDTVSWYQQALGQGPQFIFQYYEEEERQRGNFPDRFSGHQFPNYSSELNVNALLLGDSALYLCASSFGGLAGFLDEQYFGPGTRLTVT.

Remarks on this clonotype: An end of the junction differs from the germline gene, which may be a read error. V is TRBV3-1 and J is TRBJ1-6, with 7 bases lining up with TRBD1. CDR1 is LGHDT, CDR2 YNNKEL, per germline (reference sequence). The CDR3 runs 14 residues. CDR3 loop: CASRPRGGDSPLNF. The CDR3 DNA reads TGTGCCAGCAGGCCCAGGGGGGGAGATTCACCCCTCAACTTT.

This clonotype was detected many times. The J gene is TRBJ2-3, the V gene TRBV20-1, with unresolved D. The V gene lost 8 bases and the J gene lost 0 bases, with 12 bases spanning the gap. The germline gives CDR1 DFQATT, CDR2 SNEGSKA (reference sequence). The CDR3 loop spans 13 amino acids. CDR3 in DNA: TGCAGTTTCCTAAAGCCCAGCACAGATACGCAGTATTTT. It codes for CSFLKPSTDTQYF.

This clonotype was recorded at least ten times. The V and J genes are TRBV7-9 and TRBJ2-5, with TRBD2 matching over 8 bases. J gave up 3 bases and V 5 bases, and 8 bases lay outside the gene matches. This CDR3 has 15 residues. Per germline, CDR1 SEHNR and CDR2 FQNEAQ (reference sequence). CDR3 loop: CASSPASGGEETQYF. Here the CDR3 DNA reads TGTGCCAGCAGCCCCGCGAGCGGGGGTGAAGAGACCCAGTACTTC.

In its sample, this clonotype was seen many times. The V call is TRBV5-1, the J call TRBJ1-3; D gene unclear. Germline-derived CDR1 and CDR2 are SGHRS and YFSETQ. The CDR3 extends over 15 amino acids. V lost 1 base and J lost 0, with 8 bases in between. CDR3 sequence (DNA): TGCGCCAGCAGCTTGAGCGCCAACTCTGGAAACACCATATATTTT. This sequence encodes CASSLSANSGNTIYF. Together with reference TRBV5-1 and TRBJ1-3, the CDR3 gives the full variable domain: KAGVTQTPRYLIKTRGQQVTLSCSPISGHRSVSWYQQTPGQGLQFLFEYFSETQRNKGNFPGRFSGRQFSNSRSEMNVSTLELGDSALYLCASSLSANSGNTIYFGEGSWLTVV.

This clonotype came up many times. The chain employs TRBV10-3 and TRBJ1-2, with TRBD1 identical over 9 bases. Germline V CDR1 and CDR2: ENHRY, SYGVKD. The CDR3 has 14 amino acids. Trimming took 6 bases from V and 2 from J; bases not matched to a gene: 4. CDR3 region: CAISPGQGNYGYTF. The CDR3, as DNA: TGTGCCATCAGCCCGGGACAGGGAAACTATGGCTACACCTTC.

About this clonotype: Lacking the conserved final phenylalanine or tryptophan, this CDR3 likely reflects a read error. The V gene is TRBV2, the J gene TRBJ2-3; D unresolved. Germline CDR1 SNHLY, CDR2 FYNNEI. The CDR3 length is 14 residues. Trimming took off 3 bases at V and 1 base at J, with 8 bases between the two ends. CDR3: CASSDHSGTDTQYN. The CDR3, as DNA: TGTGCCAGCAGTGACCACTCGGGCACAGATACGCAGTATAAT.

This clonotype was recorded many times. The chain is built from TRBV21-1 and TRBJ2-1; the D call of TRBD2 is as the table states it, not checked on the DNA. TRBV21-1 is a pseudogene. The CDR3 length is 17 residues. CDR3: CASSKALPSGEGNEQFF. The CDR3 DNA is TGTGCCAGCAGCAAAGCGCTGCCTAGCGGGGAGGGCAATGAGCAGTTCTTC.

This clonotype was seen many times. The chain uses TRBV29-1 and TRBJ2-5; 13 bases map to TRBD2. Germline CDR1 is SQVTM and CDR2 is ANQGSEA. The CDR3 runs 15 residues. V shed 2 bases, J shed 5 bases, and the junction held 5 bases outside the gene matches. CDR3 in amino acids: CSVETSGGARETQYF. As DNA, the CDR3 is TGCAGCGTTGAAACTAGCGGGGGGGCCCGGGAGACCCAGTACTTC.

Ten or more counts support this clonotype. This sequence joins TRBV20-1 and TRBJ2-1, with 12 bases identical to TRBD2. In germline, CDR1 is DFQATT, CDR2 SNEGSKA (reference sequence). The ends lost 3 bases at V and 5 bases at J; junction bases unmatched: 2. The CDR3 has 14 residues. The CDR3 sequence: CSARTSGGHNEQFF. The CDR3 DNA sequence: TGCAGTGCTAGGACTAGCGGGGGCCACAATGAGCAGTTCTTC.

This clonotype was seen repeatedly, ten times or more. The gene calls are TRBV6-5 and TRBJ1-2; D ambiguous. CDR3 length: 12 amino acids. Per germline, CDR1 MNHEY and CDR2 SVGAGI. Trimming took 9 bases from V and 7 from J, leaving 15 bases between them. The CDR3 bases are TGTGCCAGTCACCATCAGACTAGTGGCTACACCTTC. This gives the protein CASHHQTSGYTF.

This clonotype has a count of ten or more. This chain connects TRBV20-1 to TRBJ1-2; D is perhaps TRBD1 (5 bases). Per the germline V gene, CDR1 is DFQATT and CDR2 is SNEGSKA (reference sequence). Trimming cost V 5 bases and J 6 bases, with 16 bases left between them. The CDR3 is 13 residues long. Here the CDR3 DNA reads TGCAGTGCTCGGGCAGGGAGAGGGAATGGCTACACCTTC. This gives the protein CSARAGRGNGYTF.

This clonotype was recorded many times. The CDR3 region has the DNA TGCGCCAGCAGCTTGGATCCGGAGGACTATGGCTACACCTTC. Amino acids: CASSLDPEDYGYTF. The V gene is TRBV5-1, the J gene TRBJ1-2; the D is unclear. Germline-derived CDR1 and CDR2 are SGHRS and YFSETQ. V lost 0 bases, J lost 3 bases, and 9 bases lay in between. The CDR3 extends over 14 amino acids.

This clonotype was observed a handful of times. This chain connects TRBV10-1 to TRBJ1-3, with D unclear. This CDR3 region has 13 residues. Trimming stripped 3 bases from V and 4 bases from J, with 7 bases between. Looked up from germline, CDR1 is WNHNN and CDR2 is SYGVQD (reference sequence). The DNA of the CDR3 is TGCGCCAGCAGTGATGGATCAGGAAACACCATATATTTT. Translation: CASSDGSGNTIYF.

This clonotype was seen ten or more times. Relative to the germline gene, one junction end is altered; a read error may explain this. The V gene is TRBV5-1, the J gene TRBJ1-5; 8 nucleotides line up with TRBD1. The germline CDR1 and CDR2 sequences are SGHRS and YFSETQ. CDR3 size: 15 residues. The CDR3: CASREGQGGGQPQNF. The CDR3 DNA sequence: TGCGCCAGCAGAGAAGGACAGGGAGGGGGGCAGCCCCAGAATTTT. The whole variable domain, remainder taken from reference TRBV5-1 and TRBJ1-5, is KAGVTQTPRYLIKTRGQQVTLSCSPISGHRSVSWYQQTPGQGLQFLFEYFSETQRNKGNFPGRFSGRQFSNSRSEMNVSTLELGDSALYLCASREGQGGGQPQNFGDGTRLSIL.

There are many counts of this clonotype. The gene calls are TRBV6-2 or TRBV6-3 and TRBJ1-5; the D is unclear. Trimming cost V 2 bases and J 4 bases, with 12 bases left between them. This CDR3 contains 15 residues. In germline, CDR1 is MNHEY, CDR2 SVGEGT. The CDR3 sequence is CASSYVLTGNQPQHF. The CDR3 DNA sequence: TGTGCCAGCAGTTACGTCCTAACGGGTAATCAGCCCCAGCATTTT.

The CDR3 spells CSAPGKPYGYTF. The CDR3 DNA sequence: TGCAGTGCCCCGGGAAAGCCCTATGGCTACACCTTC. The rearrangement joins TRBV20-1 to TRBJ1-2, with D uncertain. The CDR3 extends over 12 amino acids. The V gene's germline CDR1 is DFQATT and CDR2 SNEGSKA (reference sequence). V lost 6 bases, J lost 4 bases, and 12 bases lay in between.

A remark on this clonotype: Because the CDR3 is missing its conserved closing phenylalanine or tryptophan, this is likely a read error. V usage is TRBV6-5 and J usage is TRBJ2-1; D unresolved. The CDR3 contains 13 residues. The germline V gene encodes CDR1 MNHEY and CDR2 SVGAGI. Trimming took 6 bases from V and 6 from J, leaving 12 bases between them. The CDR3 DNA reads as TGTGCCAGCAGGTACCGAGTTGCCAATGAGCAGTTCTAC. Residues: CASRYRVANEQFY.

This clonotype appeared many times. The CDR3 reads CASSPYASGATSETQYF. The CDR3 DNA reads TGCGCCAGCAGCCCCTACGCGAGCGGGGCAACCTCAGAGACCCAGTACTTC. The genes are TRBV5-1 and TRBJ2-5; 7 nucleotides match TRBD2. The CDR3 is 17 residues long. Germline V lookup: CDR1 SGHRS, CDR2 YFSETQ. V shed 4 bases, J shed 4 bases, and the junction held 16 bases outside the gene matches.

In its sample, this clonotype was seen many times. One end of the junction is discordant with germline, which a read error may explain. V usage is TRBV7-9 and J usage is TRBJ1-6; weak D call: TRBD1 (5 bases). CDR1 and CDR2 from the germline V gene are SEHNR and FQNEAQ (reference sequence). The CDR3 covers 12 residues. This chain's CDR3 is CASSSLGGALSF. CDR3 DNA sequence: TGTGCCAGCAGCTCTTTAGGCGGGGCCTTATCCTTT.

This clonotype has a count of ten or more. The chain carries TRBV20-1 and TRBJ2-7, with 7 bases aligning to TRBD1. The CDR3 runs 15 residues. Germline-derived CDR1 and CDR2 are DFQATT and SNEGSKA (reference sequence). J lost 0 bases, V lost 5 bases, and 10 bases had no gene match. The CDR3 sequence: CSAGVKGAVSYEQYF. The CDR3 DNA is TGCAGTGCTGGCGTGAAGGGGGCGGTCTCCTACGAGCAGTACTTC.

This clonotype was seen ten or more times. The V gene is TRBV5-1, the J gene TRBJ1-5; D remains unclear. CDR1 SGHRS and CDR2 YFSETQ come from the germline V gene. The CDR3 length is 13 residues. V lost 5 bases and J 4 bases, leaving 10 bases between the germline ends. The CDR3 sequence is CASSWEDNQPQHF. The CDR3 DNA follows: TGCGCCAGCAGTTGGGAGGATAATCAGCCCCAGCATTTT.